One and the same sample provided the 32 T cell receptor beta chains below, sequenced in a study of shared clonotypes between healthy human individuals. TCRdb keeps only in-frame clones here, not all; method: immunoSEQ multiplex PCR. This sample has roughly 2.2 million clones; over 90% occur once, and the top ten carry roughly 0.36%. Sequences were obtained from naive CD4+ T cells from PBMCs. Subset in this sample: CD45RA+ positively selected. These TCRs come from a man aged 18 to 29 in good health. Some clones in this sample may be carry-over from other donors' samples.

The V gene is TRBV7-2, the J gene TRBJ2-5; tentatively, D is TRBD1 (6 bases). V was pared by 7 bases and J by 8 bases, with 14 bases between. The CDR3 extends over 12 amino acids. CDR1 is SGHTA, CDR2 FQGNSA, per germline. Here the CDR3 reads CASTLSRGTQYF. In DNA form, the CDR3 reads TGTGCCAGCACCCTCTCCAGGGGCACCCAGTACTTC.

The chain combines TRBV4-1 with TRBJ2-5; 11 positions agree with TRBD2. With V trimmed by 0 bases and J by 5 bases, 8 bases remained unmatched. Germline V gene lookup returns CDR1 MGHRA and CDR2 YSYEKL. The CDR3 is 17 residues long. The CDR3 DNA reads as TGCGCCAGCAGCCAAGAACTGATAGCGGGAGGGTTGGAGACCCAGTACTTC. Translating gives CASSQELIAGGLETQYF.

This chain links TRBV30 with TRBJ1-5; possible D gene TRBD1, 6 bases. Trimming left V 1 base short and J 6 bases short, with 13 bases between. Germline CDR1 GTSNPN, CDR2 SVGIG (reference sequence). This CDR3 spans 14 amino acids. CDR3 sequence: CAWSEGRGVQPQHF. CDR3 bases: TGTGCCTGGAGTGAGGGAAGGGGGGTTCAGCCCCAGCATTTT.

A single count supports this clone. The chain is built from TRBV4-2 and TRBJ2-3; D call uncertain. V was cut by 0 bases and J by 3 bases, with 7 bases left in between. The CDR3 is 14 amino acids. Looked up from germline, CDR1 is LGHNA and CDR2 is YNFKEQ. The DNA for the CDR3 is TGTGCCAGCAGCCAAGATTTTGGAACAGATACGCAGTATTTT. It is translated as CASSQDFGTDTQYF.

The DNA of the CDR3 is TGTGCCAGCAGTAGCAGACACAGCTATGGCTACACCTTC. This codes for CASSSRHSYGYTF. This chain joins TRBV6-6 and TRBJ1-2; D remains ambiguous. This CDR3 is built from 13 residues. The V and J ends lost 5 bases and 4 bases respectively, with 11 bases between them. Germline V lookup: CDR1 MNHNY, CDR2 SVGAGI (reference sequence).

This clone was observed once. The chain links TRBV19 to TRBJ2-5; D might be TRBD1 (5 bases). The CDR3 loop spans 13 amino acids. Germline V gene lookup returns CDR1 LNHDA and CDR2 SQIVND (reference sequence). Trimming stripped 0 bases from V and 6 bases from J, with 8 bases between. The CDR3 DNA sequence: TGTGCCAGTAGTATAGACCAGGGTAAGACCCAGTACTTC. Amino acid sequence: CASSIDQGKTQYF.

CDR3 amino acids: CASSPFGQSYQPQHF. Written as DNA, the CDR3 is TGTGCCAGCAGTCCCTTTGGACAGAGCTATCAGCCCCAGCATTTT. The V and J genes are TRBV28 and TRBJ1-5; D perhaps matches TRBD1 (6 bases). Germline assignment: CDR1 MDHEN and CDR2 SYDVKM. The V end was cut by 5 bases, the J end by 5 bases, with 16 bases between. CDR3 length: 15 residues.

This chain links TRBV2 with TRBJ2-1; 9 bases are shared with TRBD2. After removal of 5 bases from V and 9 bases from J, the junction contained 14 bases not matched to a gene. The CDR3 is 16 residues long. Looked up from germline, CDR1 is SNHLY and CDR2 is FYNNEI. The CDR3 protein is CASSSLRTSGFGEQFF. Here the CDR3 DNA reads TGTGCCAGCAGTAGTCTACGAACTAGCGGGTTCGGTGAGCAGTTCTTC.

This clone has just one count. V gene TRBV28 combines with J gene TRBJ2-7; 9 bases map to TRBD2. This CDR3 region has 15 residues. The trim removed 5 bases at V and 7 bases at J, leaving 12 bases unmatched. Germline-derived CDR1 and CDR2 are MDHEN and SYDVKM. The CDR3 loop is CASSLNIAGVGEQYF. As DNA, the CDR3 is TGTGCCAGCAGTCTTAACATAGCGGGAGTAGGGGAGCAGTACTTC.

The V call is TRBV6-6, the J call TRBJ2-7; tentatively, D is TRBD2 (6 bases). This CDR3 contains 14 residues. V was pared by 4 bases and J by 1 base, with 11 bases between. CDR1 is MNHNY, CDR2 SVGAGI, per germline (reference sequence). The CDR3 region is CASSWGTGSYEQYF. CDR3 coding DNA: TGTGCCAGCAGTTGGGGGACTGGATCCTACGAGCAGTACTTC.

The chain couples TRBV5-1 to TRBJ1-1, with unresolved D. V was pared by 0 bases and J by 5 bases, with 8 bases between. This CDR3 comprises 13 residues. Germline lookup yields CDR1 SGHRS and CDR2 YFSETQ. CDR3 DNA: TGCGCCAGCAGCTTGGCCTTGGAAACTGAAGCTTTCTTT. Encoded protein: CASSLALETEAFF. The whole variable domain, remainder taken from reference TRBV5-1 and TRBJ1-1, is KAGVTQTPRYLIKTRGQQVTLSCSPISGHRSVSWYQQTPGQGLQFLFEYFSETQRNKGNFPGRFSGRQFSNSRSEMNVSTLELGDSALYLCASSLALETEAFFGQGTRLTVV.

The CDR3 protein is CASSEGWGADTQYF. The CDR3 DNA reads TGTGCCAGCAGTGAGGGATGGGGTGCAGATACGCAGTATTTT. This chain uses TRBV6-5 with TRBJ2-3; maybe TRBD2 (5 bases). Germline V CDR1 and CDR2: MNHEY, SVGAGI. The CDR3 loop spans 14 amino acids. V was cut by 5 bases and J by 4 bases, with 13 bases left in between.

The J gene is TRBJ2-7, the V gene TRBV7-9; 12 bases fit TRBD2. V was clipped by 5 bases and J by 4 bases; unmatched bases: 12. Germline V gene lookup returns CDR1 SEHNR and CDR2 FQNEAQ (reference sequence). The CDR3 loop spans 17 amino acids. The CDR3 is CASSPHLGTSGYYEQYF. CDR3 in DNA: TGTGCCAGCAGCCCTCACCTAGGGACTAGCGGGTATTACGAGCAGTACTTC.

The J gene is TRBJ1-1, the V gene TRBV13; unclear D gene. CDR3 size: 12 residues. Germline lookup yields CDR1 PRHDT and CDR2 FYEKMQ (reference sequence). Deletions cut 3 bases from V and 0 bases from J, with 2 bases between. DNA for the CDR3: TGTGCCAGCAGCTTTGTGAACACTGAAGCTTTCTTT. Protein product: CASSFVNTEAFF. The whole variable domain, filled in from reference TRBV13 and TRBJ1-1, reads AAGVIQSPRHLIKEKRETATLKCYPIPRHDTVYWYQQGPGQDPQFLISFYEKMQSDKGSIPDRFSAQQFSDYHSELNMSSLELGDSALYFCASSFVNTEAFFGQGTRLTVV.

This chain uses TRBV4-3 with TRBJ2-1; D is possibly TRBD2 (7 bases). The CDR3 consists of 14 residues. CDR1 is LGHNA and CDR2 is YSLEER in the germline V gene. V lost 1 base and J 9 bases, leaving 13 bases between the germline ends. The CDR3 sequence: CASSQAARGGEQFF. CDR3 nucleotides: TGCGCCAGCAGCCAAGCGGCTAGGGGGGGTGAGCAGTTCTTC.

V gene TRBV5-1 combines with J gene TRBJ2-7; 8 bases fit TRBD2. The CDR3 sequence is 13 residues long. In germline, CDR1 is SGHRS, CDR2 YFSETQ. V trimming: 4 bases; J trimming: 0 bases; junction bases outside the gene matches: 0. The CDR3 reads CASSREGSYEQYF. CDR3 coding DNA: TGCGCCAGCAGCCGGGAGGGCTCCTACGAGCAGTACTTC.

V and J are TRBV11-2 and TRBJ1-2; 7 nucleotides match TRBD1. The CDR3 contains 13 residues. The trim removed 5 bases at V and 2 bases at J, leaving 2 bases unmatched. Germline V lookup: CDR1 SGHAT, CDR2 FQNNGV. CDR3 region: CASSTGQNYGYTF. As DNA, the CDR3 is TGTGCCAGCAGCACGGGACAGAACTATGGCTACACCTTC.

Written as DNA, the CDR3 is TGCGCCAGCAGCTTGATCGTCAGCCCCACAGATACGCAGTATTTT. The encoded protein is CASSLIVSPTDTQYF. The J gene is TRBJ2-3, the V gene TRBV5-1; no clear D gene. The V gene lost 1 base and the J gene lost 2 bases, with 11 bases spanning the gap. Per the germline V gene, CDR1 is SGHRS and CDR2 is YFSETQ. The CDR3 sequence is 15 residues long.

This clone was seen a few times. The chain joins TRBV11-3 to TRBJ2-2; no firm D call. V shed 5 bases and J shed 1 base, with 8 bases lying between them. The CDR3 contains 14 residues. Looked up from germline, CDR1 is SGHNT and CDR2 is YENEEA. The CDR3 sequence is CASSPKMNTGELFF. The CDR3, as DNA: TGTGCCAGCAGCCCGAAGATGAACACCGGGGAGCTGTTTTTT.

CDR3 DNA: TGTGCCAGTAGTACGGGACAGGGCCTCTATGGCTACACCTTC. This gives the protein CASSTGQGLYGYTF. The chain carries TRBV19 and TRBJ1-2, with 9 positions matching TRBD1. CDR3 size: 14 residues. V trimming: 4 bases; J trimming: 4 bases; junction bases outside the gene matches: 4. Germline V gene lookup returns CDR1 LNHDA and CDR2 SQIVND (reference sequence).

The V and J genes are TRBV6-5 and TRBJ1-2, with 7 bases aligning to TRBD1. Losses at the gene ends were 0 bases for V and 8 bases for J; bases not matched to a gene: 9. The CDR3 contains 15 residues. Germline loops: CDR1 MNHEY, CDR2 SVGAGI. The CDR3 nucleotides read TGTGCCAGCAGTTACTCGGGGACAGCAACCCGCGGCTACACCTTC. Protein sequence: CASSYSGTATRGYTF.

The rearrangement links TRBV5-1 to TRBJ1-4; no definite D call. Between the trimmed V and J ends, which lost 7 bases and 0 bases, there was a span of 19 bases. This CDR3 spans 17 amino acids. CDR1 is SGHRS and CDR2 is YFSETQ in the germline V gene. The CDR3 coding sequence is TGCGCCAGCGCGGCCCTCCCCAGTATTGCAACTAATGAAAAACTGTTTTTT. Translated: CASAALPSIATNEKLFF.

This clone was counted once. This rearrangement joins TRBV7-2 to TRBJ2-7, with 8 positions matching TRBD2. Unmatched junction bases numbered 9, after V lost 5 bases and J lost 0 bases. The germline V gene has CDR1 SGHTA and CDR2 FQGNSA. This CDR3 spans 16 amino acids. As DNA, the CDR3 is TGTGCCAGCAGCCAGAGGGGCAGCGGGAGCTCCTACGAGCAGTACTTC. Translating it yields CASSQRGSGSSYEQYF.

The J gene is TRBJ2-1, the V gene TRBV4-1, with D possibly being TRBD1 (6 bases). V was shortened by 8 bases and J by 4 bases, with 15 bases between the two germline ends. The CDR3 runs to 14 residues. Looked up from germline, CDR1 is MGHRA and CDR2 is YSYEKL. CDR3 sequence: CASSSRGPYNEQFF. CDR3 bases: TGCGCCAGCTCTAGCAGGGGTCCTTACAATGAGCAGTTCTTC.

This chain links TRBV5-6 with TRBJ2-7; no clear D. This CDR3 has 16 amino acids. V was cut by 1 base and J by 0 bases, with 14 bases left in between. Germline assignment: CDR1 SGHDT and CDR2 YYEEEE. CDR3 nucleotide sequence: TGTGCCAGCAGCTTGTATTCCGCGGAGAGCTCCTACGAGCAGTACTTC. Translating it yields CASSLYSAESSYEQYF.

This chain connects TRBV6-1 to TRBJ2-7; 12 bases line up with TRBD2. The V segment lost 7 bases and the J segment 6 bases; nucleotides outside the gene matches: 7. The CDR3 consists of 14 residues. Germline CDR1 reads MNHNS; CDR2 reads SASEGT. In DNA form, the CDR3 reads TGTGCCAGCACCAGACTAGCGGGAGAGGGCGAGCAGTACTTC. Translated, it gives CASTRLAGEGEQYF.

This chain's CDR3 is CASSAQRTAGETQYF. In nucleotides, the CDR3 is TGCGCCAGCAGCGCGCAACGCACAGCCGGAGAGACCCAGTACTTC. J is TRBJ2-5 and V is TRBV5-1; D is uncertain. The CDR3 is 15 residues long. V was shortened by 4 bases and J by 4 bases, with 17 bases between the two germline ends. Germline V gene sequence: CDR1 SGHRS, CDR2 YFSETQ.

The V call is TRBV9, the J call TRBJ2-1; D remains unclear. Germline lookup yields CDR1 SGDLS and CDR2 YYNGEE. There are 15 residues in the CDR3. Trimming pared 3 bases from V and 10 bases from J, leaving 20 bases between. In DNA, the CDR3 is TGTGCCAGCAGCGGACAAGCTTATCCCGACCCGGAGCAGTTCTTC. This sequence encodes CASSGQAYPDPEQFF.

The rearrangement uses TRBV7-3 and TRBJ2-2; possible D gene TRBD2, 5 bases. The germline gives CDR1 SGHTA, CDR2 FQGTGA. V dropped 5 bases and J dropped 4 bases, with 17 bases sitting between them. The CDR3 loop spans 16 amino acids. Written as DNA, the CDR3 is TGTGCCAGCAGCCCAACTAGTCTGGGGAGCACCGGGGAGCTGTTTTTT. Protein sequence: CASSPTSLGSTGELFF.

V usage is TRBV19 and J usage is TRBJ2-4; 8 bases agree with TRBD2. V lost 4 bases, J lost 6 bases, and 11 bases stayed unmatched. The CDR3 has 16 amino acids. CDR1 and CDR2 (germline): LNHDA, SQIVND (reference sequence). CDR3 DNA sequence: TGTGCCAGTAGTACCAAAGAACGGACTAGCCTAAACATTCAGTACTTC. Residues: CASSTKERTSLNIQYF.

In its sample, this clone was seen once. This sequence joins TRBV18 and TRBJ2-7; D gene uncertain. Per germline, CDR1 KGHSH and CDR2 LQKENI. V lost 6 bases to trimming and J lost 3 bases, with 15 bases between them. The CDR3 is 14 amino acids. DNA for the CDR3: TGTGCCAGCTCCCCGACCGGATCTTACTACGAGCAGTACTTC. Protein: CASSPTGSYYEQYF.

This clone was seen only once. The CDR3 region has the DNA TGTGCCACGGGGCTAGGGTCAGGGGTGTACGAGCAGTACTTC. Its protein product is CATGLGSGVYEQYF. The chain uses TRBV10-3 and TRBJ2-7, with D perhaps matching TRBD1 (6 bases). This CDR3 has 14 residues. V lost 10 bases to trimming and J lost 4 bases, with 20 bases between them. The germline V gene has CDR1 ENHRY and CDR2 SYGVKD.